The next 17 T cell receptor beta chains were all read from a single sample in a study of OX40 agonist ivuxolimab in advanced cancers. Profiling relied on immunoSEQ multiplex PCR, and the TCRdb table lists in-frame clones only, not all of them. The data contain approximately 76,000 clones, roughly 88% of them singletons. The sample here was CD4+ or CD8+ T cells sorted from blood, taken in a trial of the OX40 agonist ivuxolimab. The receptors stem from an adult with an advanced solid tumor such as melanoma, head and neck, liver or kidney cancer.

The chain has TRBV11-2 and TRBJ1-1; 9 nucleotides agree with TRBD1. CDR3 length equals 16 residues. From germline, CDR1 is SGHAT and CDR2 FQNNGV. With 2 bases clipped from V and 3 bases from J, the junction kept 7 bases outside the gene matches. CDR3 protein: CASSLSGTGSYTEAFF. The CDR3 bases are TGTGCCAGCAGCTTAAGCGGGACAGGGTCATACACTGAAGCTTTCTTT.

The chain employs TRBV19 and TRBJ2-7; maybe TRBD1 (7 bases). Germline values: CDR1 LNHDA, CDR2 SQIVND (reference sequence). This CDR3 has 15 amino acids. The V end lost 7 bases, the J end lost 3 bases, and 19 bases lay between the germline ends. The CDR3 DNA sequence: TGTGCCAGTACCCCACAGGGGCGGGGATTCTACGAGCAGTACTTC. Translated: CASTPQGRGFYEQYF. Full variable domain (outside the CDR3, taken from reference TRBV19 and TRBJ2-7): DGGITQSPKYLFRKEGQNVTLSCEQNLNHDAMYWYRQDPGQGLRLIYYSQIVNDFQKGDIAEGYSVSREKKESFPLTVTSAQKNPTAFYLCASTPQGRGFYEQYFGPGTRLTVT.

The chain combines TRBV29-1 with TRBJ2-7; D remains unclear. The CDR3 runs to 11 residues. With 4 bases removed from V and 1 base from J, the gap between germline ends came to 5 bases. Germline-derived CDR1 and CDR2 are SQVTM and ANQGSEA. The CDR3 here is CSVVESYEQYF. In DNA form, the CDR3 reads TGCAGCGTTGTTGAGTCCTACGAGCAGTACTTC.

The rearrangement links TRBV2 to TRBJ1-4; 9 bases map to TRBD1. Trimming at V came to 6 bases and at J to 3 bases, leaving 5 bases not matched to a gene. The CDR3 contains 15 residues. The germline V gene encodes CDR1 SNHLY and CDR2 FYNNEI. In DNA, the CDR3 is TGTGCCAGCAGGGACAGGGGAATAGCTAATGAAAAACTGTTTTTT. Protein product: CASRDRGIANEKLFF. Complete variable domain (other parts from reference TRBV2 and TRBJ1-4): EPEVTQTPSHQVTQMGQEVILRCVPISNHLYFYWYRQILGQKVEFLVSFYNNEISEKSEIFDDQFSVERPDGSNFTLKIRSTKLEDSAMYFCASRDRGIANEKLFFGSGTQLSVL.

This clone has a single count. The gene calls are TRBV5-1 and TRBJ2-3; possible D gene TRBD2, 6 bases. Germline-derived CDR1 and CDR2 are SGHRS and YFSETQ. Trimming removed 7 bases at V and 2 bases at J, with 8 bases between. The CDR3 has 12 amino acids. This chain's CDR3 is CASWRDTDTQYF. CDR3 coding DNA: TGCGCCAGCTGGAGGGACACAGATACGCAGTATTTT.

The sample holds one count of this clone. In DNA form, the CDR3 reads TGTGCCAGCCAAACCTCACCGGGGTGGGGTGAAAAACTGTTTTTT. Amino acid sequence: CASQTSPGWGEKLFF. V usage is TRBV7-9 and J usage is TRBJ1-4; the D is unclear. The length of the CDR3 is 15 residues. Trimming took 8 bases from V and 7 from J, leaving 20 bases between them. Germline V lookup: CDR1 SEHNR, CDR2 FQNEAQ (reference sequence).

This chain links TRBV6-1 with TRBJ2-2; no reliable D call. Germline V gene lookup returns CDR1 MNHNS and CDR2 SASEGT. V gave up 3 bases and J gave up 6 bases, with 8 bases separating them. This CDR3 is built from 13 residues. CDR3 in amino acids: CASSDWVAGELFF. The CDR3 region has the DNA TGTGCCAGCAGTGATTGGGTAGCCGGGGAGCTGTTTTTT.

The V call is TRBV27, the J call TRBJ1-5; D gene uncertain. Germline V gene data show CDR1 as MNHEY and CDR2 as SMNVEV (reference sequence). Deletions cut 1 base from V and 6 bases from J, with 13 bases between. The CDR3 has 15 amino acids. Written as DNA, the CDR3 is TGTGCCAGCAGTTTATACGGGGTAACGGGTCAGCCCCAGCATTTT. It encodes CASSLYGVTGQPQHF.

The chain is built from TRBV2 and TRBJ1-2; D perhaps matches TRBD1 (5 bases). This CDR3 has 15 residues. V lost 2 bases, J lost 4 bases, and 14 bases lay in between. CDR1 is SNHLY and CDR2 is FYNNEI in the germline V gene. The CDR3 DNA follows: TGTGCCAGCAGTGAAAATTTCAGGGCAGGCTATGGCTACACCTTC. Amino acid sequence: CASSENFRAGYGYTF.

This chain joins TRBV5-6 and TRBJ1-1, with D perhaps matching TRBD1 (6 bases). Germline values: CDR1 SGHDT, CDR2 YYEEEE. The CDR3 is made up of 12 amino acids. V was clipped by 4 bases and J by 10 bases, with 14 bases between them. The CDR3 region has the DNA TGTGCCAGCAGCCACTGGGGGGGGCTAGCTTTCTTT. It specifies CASSHWGGLAFF.

The CDR3 sequence is CASSLGTSTDTQYF. The CDR3 region has the DNA TGTGCCAGTAGTCTGGGAACTAGCACAGATACGCAGTATTTT. V gene TRBV19 combines with J gene TRBJ2-3; D unresolved. The CDR3 runs 14 residues. Germline assignment: CDR1 LNHDA and CDR2 SQIVND (reference sequence). V dropped 5 bases and J dropped 0 bases, with 9 bases sitting between them.

The chain combines TRBV6-1 with TRBJ1-1; D is possibly TRBD1 (5 bases). Germline V gene data show CDR1 as MNHNS and CDR2 as SASEGT. Trimming removed 3 bases at V and 5 bases at J, with 13 bases between. The CDR3 is made up of 14 amino acids. This CDR3 is CASSDSQGLTEAFF. CDR3 DNA: TGTGCCAGCAGTGACTCCCAGGGATTGACTGAAGCTTTCTTT.

The chain combines TRBV6-5 with TRBJ1-5; TRBD1 is a possible D gene (6 bases). With 6 bases removed from V and 6 bases from J, the gap between germline ends came to 15 bases. CDR3 size: 14 residues. CDR1 MNHEY and CDR2 SVGAGI come from the germline V gene. CDR3 residues: CASSDRGGSQPQHF. The DNA of the CDR3 is TGTGCCAGCAGCGACCGGGGGGGCAGTCAGCCCCAGCATTTT.

The chain couples TRBV9 to TRBJ2-1; tentative D call: TRBD2 (5 bases). There are 15 residues in the CDR3. V was pared by 1 base and J by 4 bases, with 12 bases between. Germline V gene data show CDR1 as SGDLS and CDR2 as YYNGEE. The CDR3, as DNA: TGTGCCAGCAGCGTATCTACTAGGAGATACAATGAGCAGTTCTTC. Its translation: CASSVSTRRYNEQFF.

This sequence joins TRBV5-8 and TRBJ1-2; 9 bases match TRBD1. The germline CDR1 and CDR2 sequences are SGHTS and YDEGEE. V shed 0 bases and J 4 bases; nucleotides not matched to a gene: 4. There are 15 residues in the CDR3. The CDR3 here is CASSLGGTGSYGYTF. DNA for the CDR3: TGTGCCAGCAGCTTGGGGGGGACAGGGTCCTATGGCTACACCTTC. Combining the CDR3 with reference TRBV5-8 and TRBJ1-2 gives the whole variable domain EAGVTQSPTHLIKTRGQQATLRCSPISGHTSVYWYQQALGLGLQFLLWYDEGEERNRGNFPPRFSGRQFPNYSSELNVNALELEDSALYLCASSLGGTGSYGYTFGSGTRLTVV.

In this sample, this clone turned up once. This rearrangement joins TRBV7-2 to TRBJ1-4, with 7 bases fitting TRBD1. This CDR3 contains 16 residues. CDR1 is SGHTA, CDR2 FQGNSA, per germline. V trimming: 4 bases; J trimming: 4 bases; junction bases outside the gene matches: 9. The CDR3 coding sequence is TGTGCCAGCAGCTCTCTCGGGGCAGGGGGTAATGAAAAACTGTTTTTT. Translated: CASSSLGAGGNEKLFF.

CDR3 bases: TGTGCCAGCAGCCAGGGGAGGGACGAGCAGTACTTC. This sequence encodes CASSQGRDEQYF. V usage is TRBV7-9 and J usage is TRBJ2-7; TRBD2 is a possible D gene (7 bases). Trimming removed 5 bases from V and 5 bases from J, with 10 bases in between. From germline, CDR1 is SEHNR and CDR2 FQNEAQ (reference sequence). The CDR3 is 12 amino acids.